The rows below give T cell receptor beta chains drawn from one sample of a study of blood T cells in healthy people across ages. TCRdb used MiXCR to reprocess the 5' RACE reads, holding one entry per CDR3 protein. This table holds more than 700,000 distinct CDR3 sequences, 53% found once. The sequencing sample was made of blood. The receptors stem from an elderly man in good health. Each CDR3 is given with its conserved first and last residue. The order of the fields is clone size, D gene, V gene, J gene, CDR3 DNA, CDR3 protein. A D gene is named only where the DNA matches it firmly. Not every row has a clone size; where given, it reads once, few, many or a size class.

NA	TRBD1	TRBV6-5	TRBJ1-2	TGTGCCAGCAGTGCCCCGGGACAGGGGAACTATGGCTACACCTTC	CASSAPGQGNYGYTF
NA	NA	TRBV7-8	TRBJ2-5	TGTGCCAGCAGCCGGGGCCTCGGGCAAGAGACCCAGTACTTC	CASSRGLGQETQYF
few	NA	TRBV18	TRBJ1-1	TGTGCCAGCTCAACGGATTTGAACACTGAAGCTTTCTTT	CASSTDLNTEAFF
NA	NA	TRBV29-1	TRBJ2-5	TGCAGCGTCAAGACGGGATCCTTAGAGACCCAGTACTTC	CSVKTGSLETQYF
NA	NA	TRBV21-1	TRBJ2-3	TGTGCCAGCAGCAAAGAAGGGCAGGGTGTATACACAGATACGCAGTATTTT	CASSKEGQGVYTDTQYF
NA	NA	TRBV3-1	TRBJ2-1	TGTGCCAGCAGCCAAGGAAGACGGGTCTCCTACAATGAGCAGTTCTTC	CASSQGRRVSYNEQFF
few	TRBD1	TRBV25-1	TRBJ1-2	TGTGCCAGCCGGGACAGGGGCTATGGCTACACCTTC	CASRDRGYGYTF
NA	TRBD1	TRBV20-1	TRBJ2-7	TGCAGTGCTGGGGAACAGGGGAGAGTCGAGCAGTACTTC	CSAGEQGRVEQYF
NA	TRBD2	TRBV10-3	TRBJ2-1	TGTGCCATCAGCTTGAGCGGGGATGAGCAGTTCTTC	CAISLSGDEQFF
NA	TRBD2	TRBV29-1	TRBJ2-3	TGCAGCGTTGATTTAGCGGGATTGGATACGCAGTATTTT	CSVDLAGLDTQYF
NA	NA	TRBV27	TRBJ2-1	TGTGCCAGCAGCCTGACGAGGGACTTGTGGGAGGTTGAGCAGTTCTTC	CASSLTRDLWEVEQFF
NA	NA	TRBV12-3/TRBV12-4	TRBJ1-5	TGTGCCAGCAGTTTATGGGTAGGTCAGCCCCAGCATTTT	CASSLWVGQPQHF
NA	NA	TRBV12-3/TRBV12-4	TRBJ2-1	TGTGCCAGCAGTTTGGCTAGGCCTGAGCAGTTCTTC	CASSLARPEQFF
NA	NA	TRBV20-1	TRBJ1-4	TGCAGTGCTAGACAGGGGACACGCGAAAAACTGTTTTTT	CSARQGTREKLFF
NA	TRBD2	TRBV28	TRBJ2-1	TGTGCCAGCCGAAGCGGGAGTCTCAAGCAGTTCTTC	CASRSGSLKQFF
NA	NA	TRBV14	TRBJ2-1	TGTGCCAGCAGCCGACTAGGGTCCCCCTACAATGAGCAGTTCTTC	CASSRLGSPYNEQFF
NA	NA	TRBV12-3/TRBV12-4	TRBJ1-1	TGTGCCGGCAGTGATTACGGGACCCAAGCTTTCTTT	CAGSDYGTQAFF
few	TRBD2	TRBV5-4	TRBJ2-1	TGTGCCAGCAGCCTGACCAAGCGGGGCCGCTCCTACAATGAGCAGTTCTTC	CASSLTKRGRSYNEQFF
few	NA	TRBV3-1	TRBJ2-7	TGTGCCAGCAGCCAAGTCCGTTCCGCGGGTTCCTACGAGCAGTACTTC	CASSQVRSAGSYEQYF
NA	NA	TRBV20-1	TRBJ2-1	TGCAGTGCTCAGCTCGGGAGTCAAGAGCAGTTCTTC	CSAQLGSQEQFF
NA	NA	TRBV12-3/TRBV12-4	TRBJ2-3	TGTGCCAGCAGACGGAGGGGGGACACAGATACGCAGTATTTT	CASRRRGDTDTQYF
NA	NA	TRBV20-1	TRBJ2-7	TGCAGTGCTAGAGATAGGGTAGGCGAGCAGTACTTC	CSARDRVGEQYF
NA	NA	TRBV24-1	TRBJ2-3	TGTGCCACCAGTGGCGCGACAGGCACAGATACGCAGTATTTT	CATSGATGTDTQYF
NA	TRBD1	TRBV9	TRBJ2-4	TGTGCCAGCAGCGAGGGACAGGGGCGCTTAGCCAAAAACATTCAGTACTTC	CASSEGQGRLAKNIQYF
NA	NA	TRBV27	TRBJ2-5	TGTGCCAGCAGTTGGCGGACGGGGGAAGAGACCCAGTACTTC	CASSWRTGEETQYF
many	NA	TRBV7-2	TRBJ2-1	TGTGCCAGCAGTCCGTTCGCTCCCACCTGGGAGCAGTTCTTC	CASSPFAPTWEQFF
NA	NA	TRBV20-1	TRBJ2-2	TGCAGTGCTAGAGGAGAGGGGTGGACCGGGGAGCTGTTTTTT	CSARGEGWTGELFF
NA	TRBD2	TRBV6-5	TRBJ2-4	TGTGCCAGCAGTTCCCAACTAGCGGGGGGGCGGAACATTCAGTACTTC	CASSSQLAGGRNIQYF
few	NA	TRBV7-9	TRBJ1-1	TGTGCCGGTCAGGGGTTGGGGAACACTGAAGCTTTCTTT	CAGQGLGNTEAFF
NA	NA	TRBV2	TRBJ2-7	TGTGCCAGCAGTGAGGAGGCACAGGTTTACGAGCAGTACTTC	CASSEEAQVYEQYF
NA	TRBD2	TRBV11-2	TRBJ2-1	TGTGCCAGCGTCGGGACTAGCTTTGTCAATGAGCAGTTCTTC	CASVGTSFVNEQFF
NA	TRBD2	TRBV7-3	TRBJ2-3	TGTGCCAGCAGCTTAATGGTAGCGGGAGGCACAGATACGCAGTATTTT	CASSLMVAGGTDTQYF
many	TRBD2	TRBV29-1	TRBJ2-7	TGCAGCGTTGACCAAGGACTAGCGGGTGGGTCGGAGCAGTACTTC	CSVDQGLAGGSEQYF
NA	NA	TRBV20-1	TRBJ1-2	TGCAGTGCCGGGGACATACAAACGGATGGCTACACCTTC	CSAGDIQTDGYTF
NA	TRBD2	TRBV6-1	TRBJ2-3	TGTGCCACCTCAGGGTGGGATAGCGGGAGGTCCACAGATACGCAGTATTTT	CATSGWDSGRSTDTQYF